This T cell receptor (beta chain) was captured by sequencing in a study of tissue T cells after allogeneic stem cell transplantation. Time point reported: mouse harvest day 7 after allogeneic transplant. Mouse grafts combined 10^7 T-cell-depleted bone marrow cells with 10^6 splenic CD5+ T cells. The study's findings and limits: The study did not identify alloreactive or antigen-specific tissue TCRs, and some clones might be persisting host cells.

Generated by immunoSEQ multiplex PCR, the TCRdb table keeps only in-frame clones and is missing some. The repertoire consists of almost 8,500 clones, with 40% to 55% occurring once and the leading ten covering 2% to 2.5%. Trimming took 0 bases from V and 4 from J; bases not matched to a gene: 2. Germline CDR1 is SGHSN and CDR2 is HYEKVE. This CDR3 region has 14 residues. With regard to this clone: The antigen is undetermined. Mouse gene names apply. The CDR3 end lies 1 residue beyond the end of the read and is filled in from the germline J gene.

The material sequenced was skin. The chain couples TRBV12-1 to TRBJ2-4; the match to TRBD2 covers 8 bases. The clonotype originates from a female BALB/c mouse given C57BL/6 T cells with graft-versus-host disease after an allogeneic hematopoietic cell transplant. CDR3 sequence reads: CASSLLGGKNTLYF. The sequenced part of the CDR3 DNA is TGTGCCAGCTCTCTCCTGGGGGGAAAAAACACCTTGTAC.